This T cell receptor beta chain emerged from a study of cytomegalovirus exposure and HLA in healthy donors. Overall study context: Membership in the Caucasian-associated ancestry cluster was found for 81% of 300 to 400 genotyped donors.

The trim removed 5 bases at V and 4 bases at J, leaving 2 bases unmatched. This CDR3 is 13 amino acids long. Germline V gives CDR1 MNHEY, CDR2 SVGAGI. This clone was picked up a small number of times. The PCR used 60 Vbeta and 13 Jbeta primers. The method was immunoSEQ multiplex PCR; TCRdb's version includes in-frame clones alone and lacks a portion of them. In the table there are about 190,000 clones, around 75% of which are singletons. This clonotype originated in a woman between 50 and 59 years old in good health and CMV-seronegative. The V gene is TRBV6-5, the J gene TRBJ1-5; 7 positions agree with TRBD1. Sequencing was performed on PBMCs. Written as DNA, the CDR3 is TGTGCCAGCAGTGACAGGGAAAATCAGCCCCAGCATTTT. Translated: CASSDRENQPQHF.